Below are 30 T cell receptor beta chains sequenced from a single sample in a study of blood T cell repertoires in COVID-19. Generated by immunoSEQ multiplex PCR, the TCRdb table keeps only in-frame clones and is missing some. The sample shows tens of thousands of clones, more than 65% of them seen only once. Sequencing was performed on peripheral blood. All receptors derive from a man between 65 and 85 years old with acute or convalescent COVID-19.

The chain carries TRBV5-4 and TRBJ1-1; 12 positions agree with TRBD1. Germline lookup yields CDR1 SGHNT and CDR2 YYREEE (reference sequence). The CDR3 covers 20 residues. The trim removed 0 bases at V and 4 bases at J, leaving 16 bases unmatched. In DNA form, the CDR3 reads TGTGCCAGCAGCTTGGCCAAACTCGGGACAGGGGGCGCCGCAGGCACTGAAGCTTTCTTT. This gives the protein CASSLAKLGTGGAAGTEAFF.

The table lists this clone with a few counts. The rearrangement links TRBV2 to TRBJ2-5, with D possibly TRBD1 on 5 matching bases. The CDR3 is 12 amino acids. The V end lost 7 bases, the J end lost 4 bases, and 10 bases lay between the germline ends. Germline V gene data show CDR1 as SNHLY and CDR2 as FYNNEI. CDR3 coding DNA: TGTGCCAGCACCCAGGGTGGAGAGACCCAGTACTTC. Encoded protein: CASTQGGETQYF.

The CDR3 sequence is CASNTDRAETQYF. CDR3 DNA sequence: TGTGCCAGCAATACGGACAGGGCGGAGACCCAGTACTTC. The chain is built from TRBV2 and TRBJ2-5; 8 bases line up with TRBD1. CDR1 is SNHLY, CDR2 FYNNEI, per germline. Germline trimming cut 7 bases from V and 5 bases from J; bases unmatched to any gene: 6. The CDR3 spans 13 residues.

The chain employs TRBV12-3 or TRBV12-4 and TRBJ2-3; no clear D. The CDR3 is made up of 13 amino acids. Trimming removed 2 bases from V and 5 bases from J, with 8 bases in between. The CDR3, as DNA: TGTGCCAGCAGTTTACGGTCCGGAGATACGCAGTATTTT. Translated, it gives CASSLRSGDTQYF.

The CDR3: CASTLRDRGYGYTF. DNA of the CDR3: TGTGCCAGTACCCTAAGGGACAGGGGCTATGGCTACACCTTC. The chain recombines TRBV19 with TRBJ1-2, with 10 nucleotides matching TRBD1. Germline CDR1 and CDR2: LNHDA and SQIVND (reference sequence). The length of the CDR3 is 14 residues. The ends lost 7 bases at V and 4 bases at J; junction bases unmatched: 6.

This clone showed up just a few times. The chain links TRBV6-5 to TRBJ2-3; 9 nucleotides match TRBD2. The CDR3 totals 14 residues. Germline V gene sequence: CDR1 MNHEY, CDR2 SVGAGI. V shed 7 bases, J shed 4 bases, and the junction held 6 bases outside the gene matches. CDR3 DNA: TGTGCCAGCATTCTGGCGGGGGGGCCAGATACGCAGTATTTT. Its translation: CASILAGGPDTQYF.

This clone was found a few times. The chain links TRBV4-1 to TRBJ1-1; TRBD1 matches 7 bases. This CDR3 comprises 12 residues. Germline V gene data show CDR1 as MGHRA and CDR2 as YSYEKL. V trimming: 8 bases; J trimming: 4 bases; junction bases outside the gene matches: 4. The CDR3 bases are TGCGCCAGCCGACAGGGAGGCACTGAAGCTTTCTTT. It codes for CASRQGGTEAFF.

On this clone: Other DNA sequences in the same sample also yield this CDR3. This chain joins TRBV27 and TRBJ1-2; D is unclear. Germline CDR1 MNHEY, CDR2 SMNVEV (reference sequence). This CDR3 is built from 14 residues. The germline V and J ends were trimmed by 6 bases and 0 bases, with 11 bases remaining between them. This CDR3 reads CASSLKGANYGYTF. In DNA, the CDR3 is TGTGCCAGCAGCCTAAAGGGAGCTAACTATGGCTACACCTTC.

The rearrangement links TRBV4-1 to TRBJ2-2; weak D call: TRBD1 (6 bases). The CDR3 contains 16 residues. Trimming removed 7 bases at V and 0 bases at J, with 15 bases between. Germline V lookup: CDR1 MGHRA, CDR2 YSYEKL. CDR3 protein: CASTRGGDANTGELFF. The CDR3 DNA is TGCGCCAGCACCCGAGGGGGAGACGCGAACACCGGGGAGCTGTTTTTT.

V is TRBV7-8 and J is TRBJ1-1, with D perhaps TRBD1 (6 bases). V was trimmed by 5 bases and J by 1 base, leaving 17 bases between them. This CDR3 comprises 16 residues. Looked up from germline, CDR1 is SGHVS and CDR2 is FQNEAQ. The CDR3 region has the DNA TGTGCCAGCAGCCCGGCGGGGGGCGCAGGGAACACTGAAGCTTTCTTT. The encoded protein is CASSPAGGAGNTEAFF.

This chain joins TRBV29-1 and TRBJ2-2; 9 positions match TRBD1. Unmatched junction bases numbered 6, after V lost 7 bases and J lost 6 bases. The germline gives CDR1 SQVTM, CDR2 ANQGSEA. The CDR3 totals 13 residues. CDR3 in amino acids: CSAGQGKAGELFF. CDR3 DNA sequence: TGCAGCGCTGGACAGGGGAAGGCCGGGGAGCTGTTTTTT.

The chain combines TRBV3-1 (or the pseudogene TRBV3-2) with TRBJ2-5; TRBD1 matches at 12 bases. This CDR3 comprises 15 residues. Germline V gene sequence: CDR1 LGHDT, CDR2 YNNKEL (reference sequence). Trimming cost V 4 bases and J 5 bases; bases outside gene matches: 5. The CDR3 region is CASSRDRGRLETQYF. For the CDR3, the DNA is TGTGCCAGCAGCCGGGACAGGGGGCGCCTGGAGACCCAGTACTTC.

The J gene is TRBJ2-2, the V gene TRBV5-1; TRBD2 agrees at 10 bases. There are 17 residues in the CDR3. Trimming cost V 0 bases and J 7 bases; bases outside gene matches: 9. The germline V gene has CDR1 SGHRS and CDR2 YFSETQ. Here the CDR3 DNA reads TGCGCCAGCAGCTTGGCTGCTAGCGGGGGAATAGGCGGGGAGCTGTTTTTT. This translates into CASSLAASGGIGGELFF.

CDR3 protein: CASSPSRSPYEQYV. The CDR3 DNA sequence: TGTGCCAGCAGCCCTAGCAGGTCTCCCTACGAGCAGTACGTC. The V and J genes are TRBV3-1 (or the pseudogene TRBV3-2) and TRBJ2-7, with D perhaps matching TRBD2 (5 bases). CDR1 is LGHDT, CDR2 YNNKEL, per germline (reference sequence). CDR3 size: 14 residues. The ends were cut back, 4 bases at V and 2 bases at J, with 12 bases in the middle.

This chain joins TRBV7-9 and TRBJ2-7, with 10 bases identical to TRBD1. Germline CDR1 and CDR2: SEHNR and FQNEAQ (reference sequence). CDR3 length: 15 residues. Trimming at V came to 5 bases and at J to 2 bases, leaving 6 bases not matched to a gene. CDR3 DNA: TGTGCCAGCAGCGGAGGGGACAGGGGAGCCTACGAGCAGTACTTC. Residues: CASSGGDRGAYEQYF.

This rearrangement joins TRBV29-1 to TRBJ1-2; 7 nucleotides align to TRBD1. After removal of 7 bases from V and 4 bases from J, the junction contained 9 bases not matched to a gene. The V gene's germline CDR1 is SQVTM and CDR2 ANQGSEA. The CDR3 spans 13 residues. The CDR3 nucleotides are TGCAGCGCCGGCGTGGGACAGAGCTATGGCTACACCTTC. It specifies CSAGVGQSYGYTF.

The V call is TRBV2, the J call TRBJ2-2; D not resolved. CDR3 length equals 14 residues. The V gene's germline CDR1 is SNHLY and CDR2 FYNNEI. Trimming cost V 7 bases and J 3 bases, with 12 bases left between them. CDR3 sequence (DNA): TGTGCCAGCAAACTGCCTATGGACACCGGGGAGCTGTTTTTT. It codes for CASKLPMDTGELFF.

This clone was seen a handful of times. This chain connects TRBV27 to TRBJ2-7; 7 bases line up with TRBD2. Germline values: CDR1 MNHEY, CDR2 SMNVEV (reference sequence). V trimming: 0 bases; J trimming: 1 base; junction bases outside the gene matches: 9. CDR3 length equals 17 residues. The CDR3 region has the DNA TGTGCCAGCAGTTTATCGGATCCCGTGGGGGGGTCCTACGAGCAGTACTTC. It translates to CASSLSDPVGGSYEQYF.

V gene TRBV25-1 combines with J gene TRBJ1-6, with TRBD1 identical over 9 bases. Looked up from germline, CDR1 is MGHDK and CDR2 is SYGVNS. Trimming cost V 5 bases and J 11 bases; bases outside gene matches: 7. This CDR3 spans 14 amino acids. In DNA form, the CDR3 reads TGTGCCAGCAGTAACCGGGACAGGGCCACACCCCTCCACTTT. Protein: CASSNRDRATPLHF.

The chain is built from TRBV6-5 and TRBJ1-6; TRBD1 is a possible D gene (5 bases). In germline, CDR1 is MNHEY, CDR2 SVGAGI. The CDR3 runs 15 residues. Trimming took off 6 bases at V and 8 bases at J, with 17 bases between the two ends. CDR3 amino acids: CASSRDSLVDSPLHF. The DNA of the CDR3 is TGTGCCAGCAGCAGGGACTCCTTGGTCGATTCACCCCTCCACTTT.

V is TRBV11-2 and J is TRBJ2-1, with 8 bases fitting TRBD2. The CDR3 totals 17 residues. Per the germline V gene, CDR1 is SGHAT and CDR2 is FQNNGV. Unmatched junction bases numbered 6, after V lost 2 bases and J lost 0 bases. The CDR3 protein is CASSLTSGISSYNEQFF. The CDR3 nucleotides read TGTGCCAGCAGCTTAACTAGCGGTATAAGCTCCTACAATGAGCAGTTCTTC.

This sequence joins TRBV6-6 and TRBJ1-5, with a weak D call TRBD1 (6 bases). Germline CDR1 is MNHNY and CDR2 is SVGAGI (reference sequence). V shed 7 bases and J shed 5 bases, with 18 bases lying between them. The CDR3 length is 15 residues. CDR3 residues: CASTQLGGGDQPQHF. CDR3 DNA: TGTGCCAGCACCCAACTGGGGGGGGGCGATCAGCCCCAGCATTTT.

This clone was picked up a small number of times. In nucleotides, the CDR3 is TGTGCCAGTAGTGACAGGGGAAAATATGGCTACACCTTC. Its translation is CASSDRGKYGYTF. The rearrangement joins TRBV19 to TRBJ1-2, with TRBD1 matching over 8 bases. The germline CDR1 and CDR2 sequences are LNHDA and SQIVND (reference sequence). The length of the CDR3 is 13 residues. V lost 5 bases to trimming and J lost 5 bases; unmatched junction nucleotides: 4.

This sequence joins TRBV2 and TRBJ1-3; the D gene is possibly TRBD1 (6 bases). The CDR3 length is 14 residues. The germline gives CDR1 SNHLY, CDR2 FYNNEI. Between the trimmed V and J ends, which lost 4 bases and 8 bases, there was a span of 15 bases. The CDR3 bases are TGTGCCAGCAGTGTTGTGAGGGCAGGGGACACCATATATTTT. This codes for CASSVVRAGDTIYF.

The chain has TRBV6-5 and TRBJ2-3, with 10 bases matching TRBD1. V shed 4 bases, J shed 3 bases, and the junction held 4 bases outside the gene matches. From germline, CDR1 is MNHEY and CDR2 SVGAGI. This CDR3 is 15 amino acids long. CDR3 DNA sequence: TGTGCCAGCAGTTCGAGGGACAGGGGAACAGATACGCAGTATTTT. As protein: CASSSRDRGTDTQYF.

The chain couples TRBV6-5 to TRBJ1-5; no definite D call. Trimming cost V 5 bases and J 4 bases, with 15 bases left between them. The CDR3 extends over 15 amino acids. Germline V gene data show CDR1 as MNHEY and CDR2 as SVGAGI. CDR3 DNA: TGTGCCAGCAGTCCCCTTTCCAACGGGAATCAGCCCCAGCATTTT. It translates to CASSPLSNGNQPQHF.

This clone was observed a few times. The V gene is TRBV7-9, the J gene TRBJ2-5, with TRBD2 matching over 7 bases. There are 17 residues in the CDR3. V shed 3 bases, J shed 5 bases, and the junction held 15 bases outside the gene matches. The germline V gene has CDR1 SEHNR and CDR2 FQNEAQ (reference sequence). DNA for the CDR3: TGTGCCAGCAGCTTGTTGGTGGGCGGGGGAACCAGGGAGACCCAGTACTTC. Translation gives CASSLLVGGGTRETQYF.

The rearrangement uses TRBV19 and TRBJ1-1, with no clear D. This CDR3 has 13 residues. Germline values: CDR1 LNHDA, CDR2 SQIVND (reference sequence). The germline V and J ends were trimmed by 5 bases and 1 base, with 8 bases remaining between them. Here the CDR3 DNA reads TGTGCCAGTAGTTTTCAGGCGAACACTGAAGCTTTCTTT. It codes for CASSFQANTEAFF. The complete variable domain, with remaining parts taken from reference TRBV19 and TRBJ1-1, reads DGGITQSPKYLFRKEGQNVTLSCEQNLNHDAMYWYRQDPGQGLRLIYYSQIVNDFQKGDIAEGYSVSREKKESFPLTVTSAQKNPTAFYLCASSFQANTEAFFGQGTRLTVV.

This rearrangement joins TRBV28 to TRBJ1-5, with 9 positions matching TRBD1. Unmatched junction bases numbered 12, after V lost 3 bases and J lost 6 bases. The CDR3 covers 17 residues. Germline CDR1 MDHEN, CDR2 SYDVKM. CDR3 nucleotides: TGTGCCAGCAGTTTCTTCGTGACAGGGGGTGTGGGTCAGCCCCAGCATTTT. Its protein product is CASSFFVTGGVGQPQHF.

In its sample, this clone was seen many times. The J gene is TRBJ2-1, the V gene TRBV12-3 or TRBV12-4; possible D gene TRBD1, 6 bases. Trimming removed 6 bases at V and 8 bases at J, with 11 bases between. The CDR3 totals 12 residues. The CDR3 DNA sequence: TGTGCCAGCAGGGGGAACAGGGATGAGCAGTTCTTC. Its translation: CASRGNRDEQFF.